These 7 T cell receptor beta chains were sequenced from one sample in a study of blood T cell repertoires in COVID-19. Clones were read by immunoSEQ multiplex PCR, and TCRdb kept only the in-frame ones, dropping some. This table holds approximately 120,000 clones, over 60% found once. Source material: peripheral blood. The receptor set was obtained from a man in his forties or fifties with active or convalescent COVID-19.

The chain couples TRBV15 to TRBJ1-2; D is unresolved. In germline, CDR1 is LNHNV, CDR2 YYDKDF (reference sequence). With 0 bases removed from V and 6 bases from J, the gap between germline ends came to 14 bases. The CDR3 contains 15 residues. CDR3 DNA: TGTGCCACCAGCAGAGATCCCGCAGATCCGAATGGCTACACCTTC. It codes for CATSRDPADPNGYTF. The entire variable domain, with the rest obtained from reference TRBV15 and TRBJ1-2, is as follows: DAMVIQNPRYQVTQFGKPVTLSCSQTLNHNVMYWYQQKSSQAPKLLFHYYDKDFNNEADTPDNFQSRRPNTSFCFLDIRSPGLGDTAMYLCATSRDPADPNGYTFGSGTRLTVV.

The chain employs TRBV5-1 and TRBJ2-5, with 8 bases lining up with TRBD1. CDR1 and CDR2 (germline): SGHRS, YFSETQ. With 4 bases clipped from V and 3 bases from J, the junction kept 11 bases outside the gene matches. The CDR3 length is 16 residues. CDR3 amino acids: CASSPTTGAAKETQYF. Written as DNA, the CDR3 is TGCGCCAGCAGCCCGACGACAGGGGCCGCTAAAGAGACCCAGTACTTC.

The J gene is TRBJ2-7, the V gene TRBV21-1; TRBD1 was called by the table and not checked on the DNA. TRBV21-1 is a pseudogene. CDR3 length equals 20 residues. The CDR3 here is CVTNKFRRLRFFPTSYEQYF. For the CDR3, the DNA is TGTGTTACAAATAAATTCCGCAGGCTTAGGTTCTTTCCCACGTCCTACGAGCAGTACTTC.

The V call is TRBV27, the J call TRBJ2-5, with D possibly matching TRBD2 (5 bases). Deletions cut 2 bases from V and 5 bases from J, with 9 bases between. The germline CDR1 and CDR2 sequences are MNHEY and SMNVEV (reference sequence). The length of the CDR3 is 13 residues. CDR3 nucleotide sequence: TGTGCCAGCAGTTTAATGCGGGCGGAGACCCAGTACTTC. Translated, it gives CASSLMRAETQYF.

This sequence joins TRBV6-6 and TRBJ2-2, with a possible D match to TRBD1 (6 bases). Germline V lookup: CDR1 MNHNY, CDR2 SVGAGI (reference sequence). Trimming left V 5 bases short and J 5 bases short, with 12 bases between. This CDR3 comprises 14 residues. CDR3 bases: TGTGCCAGCAGTCAACAGGGTGGGACCGGGGAGCTGTTTTTT. Protein sequence: CASSQQGGTGELFF.

The chain employs TRBV28 and TRBJ1-5; a possible D gene is TRBD1 (5 bases). This CDR3 region has 15 residues. From germline, CDR1 is MDHEN and CDR2 SYDVKM. V shed 6 bases and J shed 0 bases, with 12 bases lying between them. CDR3 protein: CASSSFQGSNQPQHF. CDR3 DNA sequence: TGTGCCAGCAGCTCTTTTCAGGGTAGCAATCAGCCCCAGCATTTT.

The chain uses TRBV19 and TRBJ2-4, with D perhaps matching TRBD2 (6 bases). The germline V and J ends were trimmed by 6 bases and 0 bases, with 18 bases remaining between them. This CDR3 comprises 17 residues. In germline, CDR1 is LNHDA, CDR2 SQIVND (reference sequence). As DNA, the CDR3 is TGTGCCAGTAGGGCGACGGGAGCATTTCTAGCCAAAAACATTCAGTACTTC. Amino acid sequence: CASRATGAFLAKNIQYF. The complete variable domain, with remaining parts taken from reference TRBV19 and TRBJ2-4, reads DGGITQSPKYLFRKEGQNVTLSCEQNLNHDAMYWYRQDPGQGLRLIYYSQIVNDFQKGDIAEGYSVSREKKESFPLTVTSAQKNPTAFYLCASRATGAFLAKNIQYFGAGTRLSVL.